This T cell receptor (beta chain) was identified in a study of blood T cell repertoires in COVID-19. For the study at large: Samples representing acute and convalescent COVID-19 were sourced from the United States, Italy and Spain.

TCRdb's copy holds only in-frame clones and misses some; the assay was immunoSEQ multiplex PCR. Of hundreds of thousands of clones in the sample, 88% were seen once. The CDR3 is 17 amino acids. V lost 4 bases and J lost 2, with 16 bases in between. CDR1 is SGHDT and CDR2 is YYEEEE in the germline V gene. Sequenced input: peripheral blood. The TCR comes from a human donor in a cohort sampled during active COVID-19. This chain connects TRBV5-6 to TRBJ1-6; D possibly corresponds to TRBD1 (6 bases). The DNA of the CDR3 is TGTGCCAGCAGCCATCAGGGGTTAAGCGCCTATAATTCACCCCTCCACTTT. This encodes CASSHQGLSAYNSPLHF.